This T cell receptor beta chain was found in a study of cytomegalovirus exposure and HLA in healthy donors (dated by TCRdb to the late 2010s). Background on the whole study: In an earlier analysis of approximately 500 of the donors, around 290 Gb of sequence data and 117 million unique TCR beta sequences from about 190 million T cells were reported. About 300 gigabases of sequencing data and approximately 93 million unique TCR sequences were included in an early release covering around 650 HLA-typed donors. Of the 350 to 400 genotyped donors, 81% fell in the genetic ancestry cluster associated with self-reported Caucasian donors. The aim of the study was to test whether cataloging public T cell receptors could identify signatures of past pathogen exposure. The study profiled the T cell repertoires of some 610 subjects by immunosequencing and related them to cytomegalovirus serostatus. A separate validation cohort of 90 to 150 different subjects was used in addition to the approximately 670-subject first cohort. To predict cytomegalovirus infection status, the study combined high-throughput TCR immunosequencing, statistical association of individual TCRs with disease status, and machine learning. To study patterns of TCR occurrence, a later analysis re-analyzed previously published TCR beta repertoires from 666 donors and added high-resolution HLA genotyping. Rather than drawing on any new phenotypic data, the later analysis identified candidate immune exposures from TCR beta sequences and the way those sequences occurred across donors. An earlier analysis of around 580 of the donors used high-throughput TCR beta sequencing to judge whether each TCR beta V gene segment behaved as functional or pseudogenic. Donor age, sex, ethnicity and CMV serostatus were compiled together with the repertoire data. A later genetic analysis took genome-wide SNP genotypes for about 55% of the 666 donors and used that subset as a discovery cohort. All discovery cohort repertoires had been generated using a single sequencing platform. HLA typing covered class I and class II loci at four-digit resolution. Typing coverage differed by locus: A, B, C, DRB1 and DQB1 were typed in roughly 629-630 donors, DQA1 in 500 to 550, DPA1 in over 600, and DPB1 in 450 to 490. About 5 DR-DQ haplotypes were handled as single units for association and clustering, since linkage in the cohort was strong. On average, roughly 250,000 unique TCR beta nucleotide sequences were sequenced per donor among a few hundred genotyped donors of the cohort, with roughly 18% of those sequences being non-productive. What the research found in general, with its limitations: Because some donors lacked HLA typing at each locus, the association tests relied only on the typed subset. Across donors, most TCR sequences were observed very rarely, whereas some public TCRs were present in many individuals. Because the 87-base-pair reads could not distinguish some IMGT-functional V segments, including TRBV6-2 and TRBV6-3, those segments were excluded. In a later analysis, the rate of TCR association differed among HLA loci, with DRB1 alleles having the most associated TCRs and HLA-C alleles having the fewest. A cluster of highly shared sequence variants was judged likely to represent a technical artifact of the sequencing pipeline. In this cohort, only TCR beta chains were sequenced, and detectable features were limited by the absence of alpha or paired-chain data. Compared with the approximately 600-donor mean, donors in an Asian-associated ancestry cluster had fewer N-insertions in productive TCRs, according to a later genetic analysis. V-gene and J-gene trimming of TCR beta chains was associated with a missense DCLRE1C variant in a later genetic analysis, and the association was replicated in an independent cohort. Three of the identified cytomegalovirus-associated TCR beta chains were confirmed in vitro to be specific for cytomegalovirus antigens. Immune exposure information for the cohort was limited to CMV serostatus. A later analysis found that most CMV-associated TCR beta chains appeared HLA-restricted, with HLA associations seemingly driven largely by CMV exposure. Strong co-occurrence of HLA alleles, especially DR and DQ, made assigning TCR associations to individual alleles difficult. A total of around 150 TCR beta chains were listed by the study as associated with cytomegalovirus. Cytomegalovirus status was reported to be diagnosed by the classifier with high specificity and sensitivity in both the original and validation cohorts. Linkage disequilibrium might explain the correlated functional status among segregating V segments, but an unknown experimental factor could not be ruled out. Presence/absence analyses assumed roughly uniform sequencing depth across donors, an assumption that may not hold. Several of the top co-occurrence clusters appeared to be linked to parvovirus B19, influenza, CMV and Epstein-Barr virus, according to a later analysis. Specific HLA alleles were associated with 16,951 TCR beta sequences at a false discovery rate of 0.05 in a later analysis. In an earlier analysis of around 600 of the donors, most TCR beta V segments appeared in productive rearrangements about 87% or about 30% of the time, broadly matching IMGT annotations. In a later analysis, HLA-associated TCR beta chains showed more clonal expansion and lower generation probabilities than non-associated chains that were equally common. It was suggested by the authors that the approach could potentially be generalized to other disease states and immunological phenotypes. A further reported finding was that TCR beta sequences accurately predicted the HLA-A and HLA-B alleles for most subjects in the first cohort. Because counts were too low, roughly 17 rarely observed V segments, including chromosome 9 orphons, were left out of the earlier analysis of a few hundred of the donors.

Receptors were amplified or captured by the immunoSEQ multiplex PCR assay. A mixture of 60 forward primers for TCR Vbeta segments and 13 reverse primers for TCR Jbeta segments was used in the multiplex PCR. A multiplex PCR assay on genomic DNA amplified the CDR3 region of rearranged TCR beta genes. The Illumina HiSeq System was used to sequence the amplified TCR beta libraries as 87-base-pair reads. The paper's processing steps were these. In a later analysis, approximately 74 million unique TCR beta chains were counted across the roughly 610 repertoires, and approximately 11 million of these chains were shared by at least two donors. Raw reads were error-corrected and collapsed into unique sequences with a nearest-neighbor algorithm that merged closely related sequences to remove PCR and sequencing errors. CDR3 sequences were aligned to IMGT reference sequences to assign V, D and J gene segments. For a sequence to be retained, a match of at least six nucleotides was required to both a V gene segment and a J gene segment. Rearrangements were called productive when the CDR3 lacked stop codons and stayed in frame with V and J; all others were non-productive. Following IMGT convention, CDR3 was defined as the stretch from the second conserved V-encoded cysteine to the conserved J-encoded phenylalanine. Sequences without an unambiguous match to a single V gene segment were excluded from the earlier analysis of 587 of the donors. An earlier analysis of a few hundred of the donors classified V segments as functional when productive rearrangements were above 56.7% and as segregating when the standard deviation between donors was above 5%. To diagnose cytomegalovirus status from the catalog of TCR beta chain sequences, a statistical classification framework was built. V and J gene assignment, in a later analysis, came from comparing TCR nucleotide sequences with IMGT/GENE-DB human TR gene sequences. A later analysis assigned CDR3 sequences and most-parsimonious VDJ recombination scenarios with the TCRdist pipeline. In a later analysis, every TCR beta chain was defined by the combination of its CDR3 amino acid sequence and its V-gene family, and reads without a unique V-gene family were dropped. A later analysis removed 450 to 600 highly shared, low-generation-probability nucleotide sequences to deal with suspected cross-contamination and a sequencing artifact. A later analysis calculated a clonal expansion index for each public chain from normalized within-repertoire ranks of inferred template counts. Generation probabilities in a later analysis came from a VDJ recombination model fitted to out-of-frame rearrangements, and those results were checked against IGoR. In a later analysis, hypergeometric tests were used to score TCR-TCR, TCR-HLA and TCR-CMV co-occurrence, with a repertoire-size bias correction applied to TCR pairs. To estimate false discovery rates, a later analysis permuted the HLA or CMV assignments 20 times. In a later analysis, co-occurring TCRs were grouped with DBSCAN, and TCRdist sequence similarity was added when clustering was performed within HLA-allele-positive subsets. Co-occurrence clustering excluded repertoires with fewer than 30,000 or more than 120,000 public chains, plus five with anomalous nucleotide sharing. TCRdb's version of the immuneACCESS table is confined to in-frame rearrangements and falls short of the full clone set. An unresolved V gene accounts for under half of the shortfall where checked; the remainder is of unknown origin. V, J and clone size reflect that table, while D and trimming were determined from the DNA. This sample's clone table shows 90,000 to 120,000 clones. The top ten clonotypes cover about 0.58% of the sample.

The cohort was made up of approximately 700 healthy bone marrow donors. All cohort members were sampled while nominally healthy, although unrecorded immune exposures were likely present. The donor was CMV seronegative and belonged to the group of 350 or so seronegative cohort members. Each donor provided a peripheral blood sample, and peripheral blood mononuclear cells were used for TCR beta sequencing. Genomic DNA extraction from the blood cell samples was performed with the Qiagen DNeasy Blood Extraction Kit. On this clone: There is no known antigen for this receptor.

The CDR3, from cysteine to phenylalanine, totals 14 residues. Kept here is only the CDR3 DNA, which spans 42 bases and is read in frame from base 1. Trimmed from V: 4 bases; trimmed from J: 4 bases; junction bases lacking a gene match: 6. CDR1 SGHRS and CDR2 YFSETQ are derived from the germline V gene. The chain uses TRBV5-1 and TRBJ2-7, and 9 junction bases match TRBD1. This receptor was taken from a man aged 50 to 59 in good health and CMV-seronegative. Source material: PBMCs. The CDR3 region reads CASSPDRGGYEQYF. Here is the DNA: TGCGCCAGCAGCCCTGACAGGGGGGGATACGAGCAGTACTTC.